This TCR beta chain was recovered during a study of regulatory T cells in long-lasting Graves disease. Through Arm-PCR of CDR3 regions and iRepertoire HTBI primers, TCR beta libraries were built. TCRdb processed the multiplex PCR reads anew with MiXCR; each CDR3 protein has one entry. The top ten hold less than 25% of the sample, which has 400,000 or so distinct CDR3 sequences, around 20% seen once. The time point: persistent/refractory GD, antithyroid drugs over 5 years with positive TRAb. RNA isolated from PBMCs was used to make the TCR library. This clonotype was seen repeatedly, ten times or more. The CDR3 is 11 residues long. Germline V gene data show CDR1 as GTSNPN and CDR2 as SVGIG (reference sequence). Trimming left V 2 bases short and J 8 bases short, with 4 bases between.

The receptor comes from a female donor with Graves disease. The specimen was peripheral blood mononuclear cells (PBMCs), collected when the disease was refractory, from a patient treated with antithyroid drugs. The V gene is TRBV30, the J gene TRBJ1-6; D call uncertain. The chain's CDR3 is CAWSTYSPLHF. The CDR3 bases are TGTGCCTGGAGTACGTATTCACCCCTCCACTTT.